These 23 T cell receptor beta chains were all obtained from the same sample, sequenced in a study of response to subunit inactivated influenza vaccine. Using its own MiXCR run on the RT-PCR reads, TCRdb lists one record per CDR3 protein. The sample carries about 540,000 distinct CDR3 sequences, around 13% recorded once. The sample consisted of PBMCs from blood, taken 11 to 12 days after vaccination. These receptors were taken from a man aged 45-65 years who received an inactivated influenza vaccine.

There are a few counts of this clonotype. The CDR3 nucleotides read TGTGCCAGCAGCTTAGGAGGGGCCGTTAATGAAAAACTGTTTTTT. It encodes CASSLGGAVNEKLFF. This chain joins TRBV7-9 and TRBJ1-4; TRBD1 is a possible D gene (5 bases). The germline V gene has CDR1 SEHNR and CDR2 FQNEAQ (reference sequence). The germline V and J ends were trimmed by 1 base and 4 bases, with 10 bases remaining between them. The CDR3 spans 15 residues.

The CDR3 DNA follows: TGTGCCAGCAGCTTGTCTCAAACCCTAGCAGGGGGCTACACCTTC. It specifies CASSLSQTLAGGYTF. The rearrangement joins TRBV7-2 to TRBJ1-2; tentatively, D is TRBD1 (5 bases). The CDR3 is 15 amino acids. From germline, CDR1 is SGHTA and CDR2 FQGNSA. The V and J ends lost 3 bases and 8 bases respectively, with 19 bases between them.

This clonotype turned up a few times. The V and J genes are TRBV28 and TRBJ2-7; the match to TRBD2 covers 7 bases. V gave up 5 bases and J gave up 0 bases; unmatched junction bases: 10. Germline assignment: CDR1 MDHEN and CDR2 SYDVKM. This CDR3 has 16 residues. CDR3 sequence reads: CASSTDSREGSYEQYF. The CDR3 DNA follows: TGTGCCAGCAGTACCGATTCGAGGGAGGGCTCCTACGAGCAGTACTTC.

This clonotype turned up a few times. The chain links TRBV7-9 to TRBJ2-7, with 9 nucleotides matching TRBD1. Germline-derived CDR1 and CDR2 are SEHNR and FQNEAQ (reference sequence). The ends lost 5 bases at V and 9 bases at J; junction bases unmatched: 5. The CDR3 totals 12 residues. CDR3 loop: CASSKQGAWQYF. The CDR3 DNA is TGTGCCAGCAGCAAACAGGGGGCATGGCAGTACTTC.

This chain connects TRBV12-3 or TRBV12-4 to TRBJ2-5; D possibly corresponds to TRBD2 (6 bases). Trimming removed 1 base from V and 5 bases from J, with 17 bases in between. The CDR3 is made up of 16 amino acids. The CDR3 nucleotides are TGTGCCAGCAGTTTAGGGCTCCGGGGGAATTTGGAGACCCAGTACTTC. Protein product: CASSLGLRGNLETQYF.

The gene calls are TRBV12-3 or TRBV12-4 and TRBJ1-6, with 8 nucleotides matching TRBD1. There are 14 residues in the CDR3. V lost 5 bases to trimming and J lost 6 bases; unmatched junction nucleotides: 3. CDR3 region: CASSDRGGNSPLHF. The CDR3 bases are TGTGCCAGCAGTGACAGGGGAGGTAATTCACCCCTCCACTTT.

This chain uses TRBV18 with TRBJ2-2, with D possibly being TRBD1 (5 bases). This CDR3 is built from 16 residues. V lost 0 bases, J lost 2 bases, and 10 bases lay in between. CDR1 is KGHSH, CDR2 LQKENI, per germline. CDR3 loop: CASSPPRTTNTGELFF. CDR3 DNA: TGTGCCAGCTCACCACCTAGGACAACCAACACCGGGGAGCTGTTTTTT.

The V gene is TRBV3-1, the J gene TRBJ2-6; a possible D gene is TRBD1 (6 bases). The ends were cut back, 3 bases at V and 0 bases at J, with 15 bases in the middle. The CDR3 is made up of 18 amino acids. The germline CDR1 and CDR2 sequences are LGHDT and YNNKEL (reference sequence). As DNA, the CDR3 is TGTGCCAGCAGCCAGCAGGCGACAGGCCGCTCTGGGGCCAACGTCCTGACTTTC. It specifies CASSQQATGRSGANVLTF.

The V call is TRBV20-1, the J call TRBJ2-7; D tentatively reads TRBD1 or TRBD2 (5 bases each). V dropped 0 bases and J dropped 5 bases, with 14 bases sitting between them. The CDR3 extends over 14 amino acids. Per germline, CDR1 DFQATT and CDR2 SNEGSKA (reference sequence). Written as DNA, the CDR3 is TGCAGTGCTAGAGATCCGTGGGGGTTGAACGAGCAGTACTTC. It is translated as CSARDPWGLNEQYF.

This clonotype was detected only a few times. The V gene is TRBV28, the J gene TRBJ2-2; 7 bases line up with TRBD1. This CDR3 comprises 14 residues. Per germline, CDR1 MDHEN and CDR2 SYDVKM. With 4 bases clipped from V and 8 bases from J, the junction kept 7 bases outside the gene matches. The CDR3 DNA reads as TGTGCCAGCAGTTCCGGGACAGCGATTGGGGAGCTGTTTTTT. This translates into CASSSGTAIGELFF.

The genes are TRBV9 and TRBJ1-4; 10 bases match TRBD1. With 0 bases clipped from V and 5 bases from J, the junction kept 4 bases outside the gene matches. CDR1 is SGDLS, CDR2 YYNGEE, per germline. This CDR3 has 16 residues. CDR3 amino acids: CASSVAPGQGNEKLFF. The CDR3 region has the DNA TGTGCCAGCAGCGTAGCCCCGGGACAGGGGAATGAAAAACTGTTTTTT.

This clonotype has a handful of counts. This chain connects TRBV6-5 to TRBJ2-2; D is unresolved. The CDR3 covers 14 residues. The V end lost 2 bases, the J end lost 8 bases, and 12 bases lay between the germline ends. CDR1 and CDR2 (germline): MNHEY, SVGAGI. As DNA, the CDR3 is TGTGCCAGCAGTTACGGGGTTGGTGTAGGGGAGCTGTTTTTT. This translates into CASSYGVGVGELFF.

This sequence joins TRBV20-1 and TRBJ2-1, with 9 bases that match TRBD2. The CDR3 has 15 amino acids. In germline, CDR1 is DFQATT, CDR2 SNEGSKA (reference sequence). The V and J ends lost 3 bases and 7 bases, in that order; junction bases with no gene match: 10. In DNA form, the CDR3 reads TGCAGTGCTAGGGATCCGGGACTAGCCCTAAATGAGCAGTTCTTC. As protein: CSARDPGLALNEQFF.

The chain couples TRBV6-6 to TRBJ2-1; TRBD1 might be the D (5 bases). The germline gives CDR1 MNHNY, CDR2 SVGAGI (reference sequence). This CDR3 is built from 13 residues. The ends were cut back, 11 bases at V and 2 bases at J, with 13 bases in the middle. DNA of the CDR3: TGTGCCGGTGGGGCGGAAACCTACAATGAGCAGTTCTTC. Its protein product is CAGGAETYNEQFF.

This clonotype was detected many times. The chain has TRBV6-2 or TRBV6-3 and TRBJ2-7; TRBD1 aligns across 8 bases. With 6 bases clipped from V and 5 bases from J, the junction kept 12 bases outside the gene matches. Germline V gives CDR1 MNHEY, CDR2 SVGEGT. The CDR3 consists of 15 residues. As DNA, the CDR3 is TGTGCCAGCAGGACAGGGGAATGGGGTTTCGACGAGCAGTACTTC. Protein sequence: CASRTGEWGFDEQYF.

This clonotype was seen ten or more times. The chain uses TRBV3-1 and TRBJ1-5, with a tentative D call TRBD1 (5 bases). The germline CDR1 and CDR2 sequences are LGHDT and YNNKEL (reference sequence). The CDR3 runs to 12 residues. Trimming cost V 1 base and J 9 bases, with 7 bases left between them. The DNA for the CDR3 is TGTGCCAGCAGCCAAGGGGGGGGGCCCCAGCATTTT. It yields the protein CASSQGGGPQHF.

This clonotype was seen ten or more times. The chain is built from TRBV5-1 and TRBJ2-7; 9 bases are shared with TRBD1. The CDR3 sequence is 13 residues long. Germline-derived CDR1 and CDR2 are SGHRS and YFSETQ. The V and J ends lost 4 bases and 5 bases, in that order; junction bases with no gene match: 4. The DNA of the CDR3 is TGCGCCAGCAGCAAGGGACAGGGCAACGAGCAGTACTTC. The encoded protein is CASSKGQGNEQYF.

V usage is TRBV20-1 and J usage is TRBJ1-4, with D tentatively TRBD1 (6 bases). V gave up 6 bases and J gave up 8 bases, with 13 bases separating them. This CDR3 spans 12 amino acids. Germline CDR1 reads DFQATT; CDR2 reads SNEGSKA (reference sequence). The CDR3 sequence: CSAWTVSEKLFF. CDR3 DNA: TGCAGTGCCTGGACAGTCTCAGAAAAACTGTTTTTT.

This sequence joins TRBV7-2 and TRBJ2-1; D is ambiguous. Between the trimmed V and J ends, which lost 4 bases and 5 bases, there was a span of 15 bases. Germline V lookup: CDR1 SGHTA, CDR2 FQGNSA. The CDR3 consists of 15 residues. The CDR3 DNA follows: TGTGCCAGCAGCTCGGAAACCTTACAGAACAATGAGCAGTTCTTC. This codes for CASSSETLQNNEQFF. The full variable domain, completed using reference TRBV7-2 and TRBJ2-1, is GAGVSQSPSNKVTEKGKDVELRCDPISGHTALYWYRQSLGQGLEFLIYFQGNSAPDKSGLPSDRFSAERTGGSVSTLTIQRTQQEDSAVYLCASSSETLQNNEQFFGPGTRLTVL.

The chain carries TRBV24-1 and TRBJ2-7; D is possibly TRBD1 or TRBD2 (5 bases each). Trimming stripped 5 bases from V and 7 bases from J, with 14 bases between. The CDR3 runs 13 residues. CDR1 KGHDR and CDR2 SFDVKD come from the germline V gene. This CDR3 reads CATSARDHTEQYF. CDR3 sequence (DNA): TGTGCCACCAGTGCTCGGGACCACACGGAGCAGTACTTC.

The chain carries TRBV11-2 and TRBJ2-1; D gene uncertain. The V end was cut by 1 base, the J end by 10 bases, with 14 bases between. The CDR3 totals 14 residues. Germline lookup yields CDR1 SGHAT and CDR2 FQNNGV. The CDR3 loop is CASSLAGSAVEQFF. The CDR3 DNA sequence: TGTGCCAGCAGCTTAGCGGGCTCGGCGGTAGAGCAGTTCTTC.

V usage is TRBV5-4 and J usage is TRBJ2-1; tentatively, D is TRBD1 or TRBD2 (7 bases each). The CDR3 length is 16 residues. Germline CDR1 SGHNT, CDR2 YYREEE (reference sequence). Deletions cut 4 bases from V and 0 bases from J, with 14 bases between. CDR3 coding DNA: TGTGCCAGCAGCGCCCAGGGGGGGAGCTCCTACAATGAGCAGTTCTTC. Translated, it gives CASSAQGGSSYNEQFF.

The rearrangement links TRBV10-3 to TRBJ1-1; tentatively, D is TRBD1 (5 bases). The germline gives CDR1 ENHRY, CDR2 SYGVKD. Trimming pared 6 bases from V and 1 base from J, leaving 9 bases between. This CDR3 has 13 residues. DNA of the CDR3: TGTGCCATCAGGGTCGGACAGAACACTGAAGCTTTCTTT. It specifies CAIRVGQNTEAFF.